The subject of this entry is one TCR beta chain. The target antigen is unknown. Sequenced by immunoSEQ multiplex PCR; TCRdb stores in-frame clones only, minus some. The table records approximately 43,000 clones, 70% to 90% of them present only once. Relapse was seen in all patients after autologous stem cell transplantation, and brentuximab vedotin exposure was variable. The data are from a study of PD-1 blockade in classical Hodgkin lymphoma. Study findings and constraints: Why the repertoires differ is still unclear, perhaps disease activity or prior therapy.

Per germline, CDR1 KGHSH and CDR2 LQKENI. Trimming cost V 3 bases and J 3 bases, with 14 bases left between them. There are 15 residues in the CDR3. The receptor's source is a human donor with classical Hodgkin lymphoma. The sequencing here drew on peripheral blood mononuclear cells (PBMCs), taken before the second cycle of nivolumab. The chain joins TRBV18 to TRBJ2-5; D unclear. Here the CDR3 reads CASSPGLGYKETQYF. In DNA form, the CDR3 reads TGTGCCAGCTCACCGGGCTTAGGCTACAAAGAGACCCAGTACTTC. The full variable domain, rest sourced from reference TRBV18 and TRBJ2-5, is NAGVMQNPRHLVRRRGQEARLRCSPMKGHSHVYWYRQLPEEGLKFMVYLQKENIIDESGMPKERFSAEFPKEGPSILRIQQVVRGDSAAYFCASSPGLGYKETQYFGPGTRLLVL.